The T cell receptor beta chain under discussion was sequenced for a study of blood T cell repertoires in COVID-19. Cohort placement rested on clinical history that participants reported themselves. Original processing methods: From reference gene primer amplification, estimates of nucleated cell counts were derived. Only in-frame clones appear in the TCRdb table, and some are missing; sequencing was by immunoSEQ multiplex PCR. V and J calls and clone size are as listed in that table; D and trimming were resolved from the DNA. The sample carries around 150,000 clones, about 85% recorded once. In germline, CDR1 is MNHEY, CDR2 SMNVEV (reference sequence). The CDR3 is made up of 14 amino acids. V lost 4 bases, J lost 5 bases, and 14 bases lay in between.

Sample: PBMCs or T cells enriched from blood (not recorded which). The sequence came from a woman aged 40 to 55 who had recovered from COVID-19. The rearrangement uses TRBV27 and TRBJ1-1, with D possibly matching TRBD1 (6 bases). The DNA of the CDR3 is TGTGCCAGCAGTTACGGGACACAAGTGACTGAAGCTTTCTTT. Translating gives CASSYGTQVTEAFF.